One T cell receptor beta chain is described in this entry. This entry belongs to a study of blood T cell repertoires in COVID-19. Sequencing was performed with immunoSEQ multiplex PCR; in TCRdb, only in-frame clones are kept and a portion is missing. The sample lists roughly 150,000 clones; around 81% were seen once. This receptor was taken from a man aged 70 or older with active or convalescent COVID-19. The specimen was peripheral blood.

The CDR3 bases are TGTGCCAGTAGTCCCACCGGGACTAGCACCTCCTACAATGAGCAGTTCTTC. It translates to CASSPTGTSTSYNEQFF. This chain links TRBV19 with TRBJ2-1; 9 bases are a match to TRBD2. Germline trimming cut 5 bases from V and 0 bases from J; bases unmatched to any gene: 8. Germline V gives CDR1 LNHDA, CDR2 SQIVND (reference sequence). The CDR3 sequence is 17 residues long. The full variable domain, its missing parts supplied by reference TRBV19 and TRBJ2-1, is DGGITQSPKYLFRKEGQNVTLSCEQNLNHDAMYWYRQDPGQGLRLIYYSQIVNDFQKGDIAEGYSVSREKKESFPLTVTSAQKNPTAFYLCASSPTGTSTSYNEQFFGPGTRLTVL.